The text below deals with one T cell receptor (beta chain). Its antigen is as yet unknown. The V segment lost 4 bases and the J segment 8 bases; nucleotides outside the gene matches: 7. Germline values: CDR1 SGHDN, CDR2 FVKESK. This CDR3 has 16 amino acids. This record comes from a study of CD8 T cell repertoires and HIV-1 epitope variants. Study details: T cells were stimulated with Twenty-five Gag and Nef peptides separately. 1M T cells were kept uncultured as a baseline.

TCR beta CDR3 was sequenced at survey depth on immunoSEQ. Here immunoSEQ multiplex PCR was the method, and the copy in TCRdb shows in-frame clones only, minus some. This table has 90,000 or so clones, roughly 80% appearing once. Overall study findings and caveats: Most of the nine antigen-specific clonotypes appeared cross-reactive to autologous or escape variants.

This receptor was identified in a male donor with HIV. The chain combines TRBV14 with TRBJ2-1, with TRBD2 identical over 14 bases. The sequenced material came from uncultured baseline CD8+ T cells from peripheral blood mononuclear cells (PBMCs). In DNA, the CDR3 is TGTGCCAGCAGCCCTCCGGGACTAGCGGGAGACGATGAGCAGTTCTTC. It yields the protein CASSPPGLAGDDEQFF. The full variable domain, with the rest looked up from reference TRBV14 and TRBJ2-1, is EAGVTQFPSHSVIEKGQTVTLRCDPISGHDNLYWYRRVMGKEIKFLLHFVKESKQDESGMPNNRFLAERTGGTYSTLKVQPAELEDSGVYFCASSPPGLAGDDEQFFGPGTRLTVL.